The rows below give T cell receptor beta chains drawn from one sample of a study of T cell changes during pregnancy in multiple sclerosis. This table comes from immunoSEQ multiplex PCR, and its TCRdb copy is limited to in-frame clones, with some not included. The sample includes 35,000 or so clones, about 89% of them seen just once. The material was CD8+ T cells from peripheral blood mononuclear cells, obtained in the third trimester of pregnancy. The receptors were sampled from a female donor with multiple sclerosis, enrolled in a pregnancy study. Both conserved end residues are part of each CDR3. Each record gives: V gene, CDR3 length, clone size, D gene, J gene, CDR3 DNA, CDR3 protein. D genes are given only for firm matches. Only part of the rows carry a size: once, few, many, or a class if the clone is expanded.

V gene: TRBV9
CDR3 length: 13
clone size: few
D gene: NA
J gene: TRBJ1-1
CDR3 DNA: TGTGCCAGCAGCAGATCAGGGGTGACTGAAGCTTTCTTT
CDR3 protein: CASSRSGVTEAFF

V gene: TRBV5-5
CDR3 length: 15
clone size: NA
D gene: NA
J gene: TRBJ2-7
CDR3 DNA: TGTGCCAGCAGCTTAGGAGGGACGAGCTCCTACGAGCAGTACTTC
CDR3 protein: CASSLGGTSSYEQYF

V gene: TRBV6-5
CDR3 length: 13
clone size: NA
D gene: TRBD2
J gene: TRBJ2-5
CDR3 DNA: TGTGCCAGCAGCGGACTAGTCCAAGAGACCCAGTACTTC
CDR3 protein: CASSGLVQETQYF

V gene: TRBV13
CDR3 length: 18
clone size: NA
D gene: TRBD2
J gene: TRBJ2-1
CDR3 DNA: TGTGCCAGCAGCTCAACTATTAGCGGGGGCCAATCCTACAATGAGCAGTTCTTC
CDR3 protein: CASSSTISGGQSYNEQFF

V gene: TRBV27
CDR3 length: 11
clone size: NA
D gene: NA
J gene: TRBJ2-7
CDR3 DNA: TGTGCCAGCAGGGGAGGCTACGAGCAGTACTTC
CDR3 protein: CASRGGYEQYF

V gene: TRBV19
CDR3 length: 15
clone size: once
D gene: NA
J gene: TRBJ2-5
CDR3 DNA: TGTGCCAGTAGTCCCACCCGTTACTCACAAGAGACCCAGTACTTC
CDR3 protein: CASSPTRYSQETQYF

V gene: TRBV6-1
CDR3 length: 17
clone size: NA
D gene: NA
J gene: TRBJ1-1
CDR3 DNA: TGTGCCAGCAGTGCTCATCAGGGGATTCGGGTGAACACTGAAGCTTTCTTT
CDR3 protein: CASSAHQGIRVNTEAFF

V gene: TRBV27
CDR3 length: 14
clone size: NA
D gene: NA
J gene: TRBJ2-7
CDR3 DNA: TGTGCCAGCAGTCCGCCACTTGTAAGGGGGACAAAGTACTTC
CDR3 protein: CASSPPLVRGTKYF

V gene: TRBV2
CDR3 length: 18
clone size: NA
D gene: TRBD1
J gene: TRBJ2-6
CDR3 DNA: TGTGCCAGCAGTGATGAGGGACAGGGCTTCTACGGGGCCAACGTCCTGACTTTC
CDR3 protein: CASSDEGQGFYGANVLTF

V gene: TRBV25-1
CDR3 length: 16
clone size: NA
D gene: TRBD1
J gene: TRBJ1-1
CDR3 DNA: TGTGCCAGCAGTGAAAGTCCGGGACAGGAGAACACTGAAGCTTTCTTT
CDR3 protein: CASSESPGQENTEAFF

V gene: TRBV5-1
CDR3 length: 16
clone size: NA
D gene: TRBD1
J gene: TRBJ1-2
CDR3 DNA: TGCGCCAGCAGCTTGGCCAAAGACAGGGTGGACTATGGCTACACCTTC
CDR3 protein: CASSLAKDRVDYGYTF

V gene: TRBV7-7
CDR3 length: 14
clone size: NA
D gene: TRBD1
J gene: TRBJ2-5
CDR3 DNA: TGTGCCACCGCCTCAGGACAGGGACAGGAGACCCAGTACTTC
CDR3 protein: CATASGQGQETQYF

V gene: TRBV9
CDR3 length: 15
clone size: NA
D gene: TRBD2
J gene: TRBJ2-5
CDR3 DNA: TGTGCCAGCAACCAGCGGGGCTGGTCCGGAGAGACCCAGTACTTC
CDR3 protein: CASNQRGWSGETQYF

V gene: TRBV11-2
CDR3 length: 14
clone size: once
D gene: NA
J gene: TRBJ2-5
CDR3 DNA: TGTGCCAGCAGCTACCGACCGGAGCAAGAGACCCAGTACTTC
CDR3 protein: CASSYRPEQETQYF

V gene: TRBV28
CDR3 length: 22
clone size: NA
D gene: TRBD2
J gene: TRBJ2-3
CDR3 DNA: TGTGCCAGCAGTTTAGTATTCGGGTTCAGGAGGCCTAGCGGGAGGGCCGTAGATACGCAGTATTTT
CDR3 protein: CASSLVFGFRRPSGRAVDTQYF

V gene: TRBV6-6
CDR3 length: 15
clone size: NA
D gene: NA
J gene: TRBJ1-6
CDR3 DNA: TGTGCCAGCAGTTACCATGGGGGGGACGATTCACCCCTCCACTTT
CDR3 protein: CASSYHGGDDSPLHF

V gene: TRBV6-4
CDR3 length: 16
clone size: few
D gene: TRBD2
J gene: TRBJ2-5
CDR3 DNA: TGTGCCAGCAGTGAGGGACTAGCGGGAGGACAAGAGACCCAGTACTTC
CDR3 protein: CASSEGLAGGQETQYF

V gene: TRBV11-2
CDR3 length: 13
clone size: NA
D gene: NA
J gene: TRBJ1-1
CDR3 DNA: TGTGCCAGCAGCTTACAGGGTAACACTGAAGCTTTCTTT
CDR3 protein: CASSLQGNTEAFF

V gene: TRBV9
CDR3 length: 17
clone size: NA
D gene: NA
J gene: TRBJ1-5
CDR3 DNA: TGTGCCAGCAGCCCCTCCGCCGGTGTGCATAGCAATCAGCCCCAGCATTTT
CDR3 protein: CASSPSAGVHSNQPQHF

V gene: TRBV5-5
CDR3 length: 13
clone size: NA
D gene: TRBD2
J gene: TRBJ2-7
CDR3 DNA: TGTGCCACCAGCGACGGGGGGGCTTGGGAGCAGTACTTC
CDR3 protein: CATSDGGAWEQYF

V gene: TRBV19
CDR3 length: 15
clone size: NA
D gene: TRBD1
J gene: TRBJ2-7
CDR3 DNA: TGTGCCAGTAGTCCAGGGACAGGGATGCTCTACGAGCAGTACTTC
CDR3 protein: CASSPGTGMLYEQYF

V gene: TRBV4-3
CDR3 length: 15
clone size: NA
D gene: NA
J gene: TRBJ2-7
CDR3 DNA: TGCGCCAGCAGCCAAGTTCCAACGATGGAGTACGAGCAGTACTTC
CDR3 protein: CASSQVPTMEYEQYF

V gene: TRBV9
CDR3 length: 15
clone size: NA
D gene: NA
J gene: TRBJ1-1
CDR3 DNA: TGTGCCAGCAGCACTCCTCGGGGAGGGCGCACTGAAGCTTTCTTT
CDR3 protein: CASSTPRGGRTEAFF

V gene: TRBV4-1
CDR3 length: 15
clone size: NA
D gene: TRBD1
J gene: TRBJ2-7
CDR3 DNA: TGCGCCAGCAGCCAAGAGCCAGGGGGCTCCTACGAGCAGTACTTC
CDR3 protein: CASSQEPGGSYEQYF

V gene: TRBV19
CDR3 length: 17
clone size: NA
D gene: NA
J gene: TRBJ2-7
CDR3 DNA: TGTGCCAGTAGTATTTCCAACGCCATCGGGGGGCCCTCTCAGCAGTACTTC
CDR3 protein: CASSISNAIGGPSQQYF

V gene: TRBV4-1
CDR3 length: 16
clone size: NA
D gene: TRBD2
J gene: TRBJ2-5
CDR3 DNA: TGCGCCAGCAGCCAAGAGGGACTAGCGGGGGTAGAGACCCAGTACTTC
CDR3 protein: CASSQEGLAGVETQYF

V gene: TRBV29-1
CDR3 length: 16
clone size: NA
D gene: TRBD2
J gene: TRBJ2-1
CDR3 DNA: TGCAGCGTTGAAGGGAATAGCGGGAGCTCCTACAATGAGCAGTTCTTC
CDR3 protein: CSVEGNSGSSYNEQFF

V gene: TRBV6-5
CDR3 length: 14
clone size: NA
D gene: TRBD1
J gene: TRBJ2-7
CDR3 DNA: TGTGCCAGCGGTTTTACAGGGGGCTCCTACGAGCAGTACTTC
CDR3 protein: CASGFTGGSYEQYF

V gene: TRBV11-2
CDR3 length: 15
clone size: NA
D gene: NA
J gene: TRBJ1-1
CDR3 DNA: TGTGCCAGCAGCTTACCAAGTAAGATGACGGGGGAAGCTTTCTTT
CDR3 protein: CASSLPSKMTGEAFF

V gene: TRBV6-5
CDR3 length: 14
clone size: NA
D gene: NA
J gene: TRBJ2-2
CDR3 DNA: TGTGCCAGCAGTTATTGGAGCGTCACCGGGGAGCTGTTTTTT
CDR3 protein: CASSYWSVTGELFF

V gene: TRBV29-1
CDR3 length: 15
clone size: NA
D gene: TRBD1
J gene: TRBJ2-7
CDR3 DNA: TGCAGCGTTGAGTTGGGACAGGGGACGATTTACGAGCAGTACTTC
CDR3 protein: CSVELGQGTIYEQYF

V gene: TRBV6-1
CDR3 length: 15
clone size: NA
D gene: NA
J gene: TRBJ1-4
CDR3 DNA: TGTGCCAGCGGCAGATCCGTCGGGGATGACGGAAAACTGTTTTTT
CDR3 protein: CASGRSVGDDGKLFF

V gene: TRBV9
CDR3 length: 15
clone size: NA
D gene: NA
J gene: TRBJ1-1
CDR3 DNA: TGTGCCAGCAGCGGGCAAAGGGAGGTAGGGACTGAAGCTTTCTTT
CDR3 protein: CASSGQREVGTEAFF

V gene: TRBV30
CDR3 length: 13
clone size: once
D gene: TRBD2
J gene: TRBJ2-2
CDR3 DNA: TGTGCCTGGTCTAGCGGGGGGACCGGGGAGCTGTTTTTT
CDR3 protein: CAWSSGGTGELFF

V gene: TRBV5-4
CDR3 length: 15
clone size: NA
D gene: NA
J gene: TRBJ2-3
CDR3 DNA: TGTGCCAGCAGCTTCCTAGCGTCTAGCACAGATACGCAGTATTTT
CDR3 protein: CASSFLASSTDTQYF

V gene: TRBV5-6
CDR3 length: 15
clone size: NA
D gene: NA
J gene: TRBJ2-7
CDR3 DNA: TGTGCCAGCAGCCCAGGCTGGGAGATAGGATACGAGCAGTACTTC
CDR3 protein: CASSPGWEIGYEQYF

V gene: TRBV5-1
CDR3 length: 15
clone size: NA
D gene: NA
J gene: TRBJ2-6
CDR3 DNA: TGCGCCAGCAGCTTGATAGGGGTAGGGGCCAACGTCCTGACTTTC
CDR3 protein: CASSLIGVGANVLTF

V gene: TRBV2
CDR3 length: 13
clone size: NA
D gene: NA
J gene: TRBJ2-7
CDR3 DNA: TGTGCCAGCAGTGAAGGGCAGGACTACGAGCAGTACTTC
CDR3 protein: CASSEGQDYEQYF

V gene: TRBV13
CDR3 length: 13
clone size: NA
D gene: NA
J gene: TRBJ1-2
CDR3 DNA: TGTGCCAGCAGCTTGGGCTCAAACTATGGCTACACCTTC
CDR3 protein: CASSLGSNYGYTF

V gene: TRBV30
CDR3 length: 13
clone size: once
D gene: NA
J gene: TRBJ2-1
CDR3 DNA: TGTGCCTGGAGGGGCCTCGGCGTGGATGAGCAGTTCTTC
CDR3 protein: CAWRGLGVDEQFF

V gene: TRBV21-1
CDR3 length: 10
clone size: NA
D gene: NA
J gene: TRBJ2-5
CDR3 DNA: TGTGCCAGCAGCTTATTATCCCAGTACTTC
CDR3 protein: CASSLLSQYF

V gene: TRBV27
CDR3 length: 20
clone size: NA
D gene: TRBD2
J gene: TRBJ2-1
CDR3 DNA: TGTGCCAGCAGTTTAGAGTCAGGGGTAGGCGCTAGCGGGCATTACAATGAGCAGTTCTTC
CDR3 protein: CASSLESGVGASGHYNEQFF

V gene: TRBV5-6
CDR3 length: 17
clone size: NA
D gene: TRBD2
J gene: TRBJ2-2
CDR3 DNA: TGTGCCAGCAGCTCCATACCGTTGGGAGGGCCCACCGGGGAGCTGTTTTTT
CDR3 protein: CASSSIPLGGPTGELFF

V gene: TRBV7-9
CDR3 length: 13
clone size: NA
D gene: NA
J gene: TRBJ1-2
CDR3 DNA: TGTGCCAGCAGCTTCGAGGGCCGCTATGGCTACACCTTC
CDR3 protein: CASSFEGRYGYTF

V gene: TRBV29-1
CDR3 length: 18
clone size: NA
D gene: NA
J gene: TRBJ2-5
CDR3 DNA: TGCAGCGTTGAATCAAGCGGGGCCGAGGGGGTTAGCCAAGAGACCCAGTACTTC
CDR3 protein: CSVESSGAEGVSQETQYF

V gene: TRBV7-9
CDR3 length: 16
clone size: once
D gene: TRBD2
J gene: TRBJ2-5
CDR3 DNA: TGTGCCAGCAGCCTATCTAGCGGGGGGCCCTCGGAGACCCAGTACTTC
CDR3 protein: CASSLSSGGPSETQYF

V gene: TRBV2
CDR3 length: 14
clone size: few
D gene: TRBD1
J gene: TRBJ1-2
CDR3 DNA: TGTGCCAGCAGTGGGACAGGCCCAGGAGGTGGCTACACCTTC
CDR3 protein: CASSGTGPGGGYTF

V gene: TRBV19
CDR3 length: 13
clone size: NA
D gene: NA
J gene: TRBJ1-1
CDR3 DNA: TGTGCCTCCAGCAGGGCCTCGAACACTGAAGCTTTCTTT
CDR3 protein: CASSRASNTEAFF

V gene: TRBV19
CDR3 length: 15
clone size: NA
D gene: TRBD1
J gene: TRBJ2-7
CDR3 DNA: TGTGCCAGTAGTCACCGGGACAGGGCCTCCTACGAGCAGTACTTC
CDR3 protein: CASSHRDRASYEQYF

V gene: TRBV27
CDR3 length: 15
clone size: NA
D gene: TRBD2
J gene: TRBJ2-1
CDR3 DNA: TGTGCCAGCAGTATTAGCGGGGTTGCCTACAATGAGCAGTTCTTC
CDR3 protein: CASSISGVAYNEQFF

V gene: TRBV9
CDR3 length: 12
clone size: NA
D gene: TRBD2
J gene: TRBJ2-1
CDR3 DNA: TGTGCCAGCGCGGCGGGAGGAGGTGAGCAGTTCTTC
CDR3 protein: CASAAGGGEQFF

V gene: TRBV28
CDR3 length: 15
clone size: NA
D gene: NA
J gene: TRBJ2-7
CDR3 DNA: TGTGCCAGCAGTTTCCAGGGGACCATACTCTACGAGCAGTACTTC
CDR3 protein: CASSFQGTILYEQYF

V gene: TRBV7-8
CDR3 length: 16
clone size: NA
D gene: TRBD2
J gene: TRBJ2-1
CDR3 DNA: TGTGCCAGCAGCCAACTAGCGGGGGGGACCTACAATGAGCAGTTCTTC
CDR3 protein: CASSQLAGGTYNEQFF

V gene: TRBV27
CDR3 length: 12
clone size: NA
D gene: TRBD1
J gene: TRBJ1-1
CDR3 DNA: TGTGCCAGCAGCTATACAGGGGCTGAAGCTTTCTTT
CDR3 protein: CASSYTGAEAFF